This TCR beta chain was retrieved from a study of blood T cells in healthy people across ages. Background on the study: Template switching captured about one barcoded beta molecule per two T cells. General study points: Significant beta diversity loss was already apparent by age roughly 43, declining roughly linearly.

This CDR3 spans 13 amino acids. In germline, CDR1 is DFQATT, CDR2 SNEGSKA (reference sequence). Trimming took off 3 bases at V and 8 bases at J, with 14 bases between the two ends. PCR was performed a second time for about 7 to 11 cycles using a sample-barcoded 5' primer and a J-beta primer mix. TCRdb analysed the 5' RACE reads with MiXCR anew, one entry per CDR3 protein. The repertoire includes roughly 500,000 distinct CDR3 sequences, 24% of them detected once, and approximately 8.7% sits in the top ten. This clonotype was picked up a small number of times. The antigen is unknown. In addition, the sample was reused for a study of T cells of mothers and their children. From that paper: No clones detected were persistent microchimeric T cell clones.

This sequence was found in a boy aged 10-17 years in good health. This rearrangement joins TRBV20-1 to TRBJ2-1; no clear D. Sequenced material: blood. The CDR3 DNA is TGCAGTGCTAGTTCGCGTTCTTCGGATGAGCAGTTCTTC. Residues: CSASSRSSDEQFF.